A selection of T cell receptor beta chains follows, all from one sample in a study of blood T cell repertoires in COVID-19. Only in-frame clones appear in the TCRdb table, and some are missing; sequencing was by immunoSEQ multiplex PCR. This table holds approximately 260,000 clones, 89% found once. The specimen sequenced was peripheral blood. The receptors were sampled from a woman in her 40s who had recovered from COVID-19. The CDR3 runs from the conserved cysteine through the conserved F or W. The D gene is left open where the match is weak. Clone size appears in some rows only: once, few, many, or a class for an expanded clone.

d_call: NA
j_call: TRBJ2-5
v_call: TRBV7-9
clone_size: once
cdr3_aa: CASSSSRDFQETQYF
cdr3_nt: TGTGCCAGCAGCTCCTCGCGGGACTTCCAAGAGACCCAGTACTTC

d_call: TRBD2
j_call: TRBJ2-3
v_call: TRBV27
clone_size: NA
cdr3_aa: CASSSLKLTSGPRDTQYF
cdr3_nt: TGTGCCAGCAGTTCCCTGAAGTTAACTAGCGGTCCCCGCGATACGCAGTATTTT

d_call: NA
j_call: TRBJ1-2
v_call: TRBV7-2
clone_size: NA
cdr3_aa: CASSLELYGYTF
cdr3_nt: TGTGCCAGCAGCTTAGAGCTATACGGCTACACCTTC

d_call: NA
j_call: TRBJ1-2
v_call: TRBV6-5
clone_size: NA
cdr3_aa: CASSRFNYGYTF
cdr3_nt: TGTGCCAGCAGCAGATTTAACTATGGCTACACCTTC

d_call: NA
j_call: TRBJ1-6
v_call: TRBV28
clone_size: NA
cdr3_aa: CASSLQMRRSPLHF
cdr3_nt: TGTGCCAGCAGTTTACAAATGAGGAGGTCACCCCTCCACTTT

d_call: NA
j_call: TRBJ2-5
v_call: TRBV27
clone_size: NA
cdr3_aa: CASSFLGGETQYF
cdr3_nt: TGTGCCAGCAGTTTTTTAGGGGGTGAGACCCAGTACTTC

d_call: NA
j_call: TRBJ1-2
v_call: TRBV30
clone_size: NA
cdr3_aa: CAWSRGLDYGYTF
cdr3_nt: TGTGCCTGGAGCAGAGGCCTGGACTATGGCTACACCTTC

d_call: TRBD1
j_call: TRBJ1-2
v_call: TRBV10-3
clone_size: few
cdr3_aa: CAIRTGGFRGYTF
cdr3_nt: TGTGCCATCAGGACAGGGGGCTTTCGAGGCTACACCTTC

d_call: TRBD1
j_call: TRBJ2-2
v_call: TRBV3-1/TRBV3-2
clone_size: few
cdr3_aa: CASSPRDRGAGELFF
cdr3_nt: TGTGCCAGCAGCCCAAGGGACAGGGGAGCCGGGGAGCTGTTTTTT

d_call: TRBD2
j_call: TRBJ2-3
v_call: TRBV28
clone_size: NA
cdr3_aa: CASSLSGGGYTDTQYF
cdr3_nt: TGTGCCAGCAGTTTATCAGGCGGGGGGTACACAGATACGCAGTATTTT

d_call: NA
j_call: TRBJ2-1
v_call: TRBV7-9
clone_size: once
cdr3_aa: CASSLPEVRGLEQFF
cdr3_nt: TGTGCCAGCAGCTTACCGGAGGTTCGGGGATTAGAGCAGTTCTTC

d_call: NA
j_call: TRBJ1-3
v_call: TRBV18
clone_size: NA
cdr3_aa: CASAWGGMESGNTIYF
cdr3_nt: TGTGCCAGCGCCTGGGGGGGCATGGAGTCTGGAAACACCATATATTTT

d_call: NA
j_call: TRBJ1-1
v_call: TRBV9
clone_size: NA
cdr3_aa: CASSKRMNTEAFF
cdr3_nt: TGTGCCAGCAGCAAGAGGATGAACACTGAAGCTTTCTTT

d_call: TRBD1
j_call: TRBJ2-2
v_call: TRBV11-2
clone_size: once
cdr3_aa: CASSARDRANTGELFF
cdr3_nt: TGTGCCAGCAGCGCTCGGGACAGGGCGAACACCGGGGAGCTGTTTTTT